The 18 T cell receptor beta chains listed next were all sequenced from one sample in a study of type 1 and type 2 diabetes patients. Amplification started from genomic DNA. A primer set of 30 forward and 13 reverse primers amplified the CDR3. TCRdb analysed the multiplex PCR reads with MiXCR anew, one entry per CDR3 protein. In the table there are about 250,000 distinct CDR3 sequences, 45% to 60% of which are singletons. The material sequenced was peripheral blood mononuclear cells (PBMCs). The source of these receptors is a man aged 18-30 years with type 2 diabetes.

This clonotype was recorded a few times. The chain uses TRBV10-2 and TRBJ1-4; the D is unclear. The CDR3 covers 13 residues. The V end lost 6 bases, the J end lost 3 bases, and 8 bases lay between the germline ends. The germline CDR1 and CDR2 sequences are WSHSY and SAAADI. CDR3 sequence reads: CASRGFPNEKLFF. The CDR3 DNA follows: TGCGCCAGCAGAGGCTTTCCTAATGAAAAACTGTTTTTT.

This clonotype was observed a single time. At one end the junction does not follow the germline gene, possibly because of a read error. The chain combines TRBV15 with TRBJ2-3; D is perhaps TRBD1 (6 bases). The CDR3 totals 16 residues. Germline-derived CDR1 and CDR2 are LNHNV and YYDKDF (reference sequence). The CDR3 spells CATSSNQGIGTDAQYF. The CDR3 DNA reads TGTGCCACCAGCAGTAACCAGGGGATCGGCACAGATGCGCAGTATTTT.

V and J are TRBV7-8 and TRBJ1-4, with 7 positions matching TRBD1. With 7 bases clipped from V and 8 bases from J, the junction kept 10 bases outside the gene matches. The CDR3 runs to 14 residues. Germline lookup yields CDR1 SGHVS and CDR2 FQNEAQ. CDR3 loop: CASTKTGSGEKLFF. DNA for the CDR3: TGTGCCAGCACCAAGACAGGGTCAGGAGAAAAACTGTTTTTT.

A remark on this clonotype: The germline gene is not matched at one end of the junction; a read error may be the cause. This chain's CDR3 is CASSQTRGNTIYF. CDR3 DNA: TGCGCCAGCAGCCAGACTAGGGGAAACACCATATATTTT. The chain is built from TRBV28 and TRBJ1-3; no clear D. Germline V gene sequence: CDR1 MDHEN, CDR2 SYDVKM. The CDR3 spans 13 residues.

The chain employs TRBV12-3 or TRBV12-4 and TRBJ2-5; no firm D call. TRBJ2-1 explains the end of the DNA better; the J call may be wrong. The CDR3 is 11 residues long. CDR3 in amino acids: CASRQVYEQFF. CDR3 DNA sequence: TGTGCCAGCAGGCAAGTCTATGAGCAGTTCTTC.

CDR3 sequence (DNA): TGCAGTGCCGGGACAGGCTACGAGCAGTACTTC. Translated: CSAGTGYEQYF. The chain is built from TRBV20-1 and TRBJ2-7; 8 nucleotides agree with TRBD1. In germline, CDR1 is DFQATT, CDR2 SNEGSKA (reference sequence). The CDR3 length is 11 residues. V lost 6 bases, J lost 3 bases, and 1 base stayed unmatched.

V usage is TRBV7-6 and J usage is TRBJ2-1, with unresolved D. V lost 4 bases, J lost 9 bases, and 13 bases lay in between. Germline loops: CDR1 SGHVS, CDR2 FNYEAQ. The CDR3 loop spans 13 amino acids. As DNA, the CDR3 is TGTGCCAGCAGCTCTCAACCACGGCCTGAGCAGTTCTTC. This sequence encodes CASSSQPRPEQFF.

J is TRBJ2-1 and V is TRBV12-3 or TRBV12-4; 10 positions agree with TRBD2. There are 14 residues in the CDR3. The trim removed 6 bases at V and 7 bases at J, leaving 6 bases unmatched. CDR3 DNA sequence: TGTGCCAGCAGACCAGCGGGGGGGCCAAATGAGCAGTTCTTC. This translates into CASRPAGGPNEQFF.

In this sample, this clonotype turned up a few times. The rearrangement uses TRBV25-1 and TRBJ2-7; 9 nucleotides align to TRBD1. Germline V lookup: CDR1 MGHDK, CDR2 SYGVNS. CDR3 length: 18 residues. After removal of 3 bases from V and 4 bases from J, the junction contained 16 bases not matched to a gene. For the CDR3, the DNA is TGTGCCAGCAGTGATTACGTCGCCGGGACAGGGATCGGTTACGAGCAGTACTTC. The encoded protein is CASSDYVAGTGIGYEQYF.

The CDR3 here is CASSRGQGADTQYF. The CDR3 nucleotides are TGTGCCAGCAGTCGGGGACAGGGCGCAGATACGCAGTATTTT. The chain recombines TRBV30 with TRBJ2-3, with TRBD1 matching over 9 bases. The V and J ends lost 8 bases and 4 bases, in that order; junction bases with no gene match: 10. Germline loops: CDR1 GTSNPN, CDR2 SVGIG (reference sequence). The CDR3 consists of 14 residues.

As DNA, the CDR3 is TGTGCCAGCAGTGAAGCGATAGAGCAGTACTTC. Residues: CASSEAIEQYF. J is TRBJ2-7 and V is TRBV2; no clear D. The CDR3 sequence is 11 residues long. Trimming left V 0 bases short and J 7 bases short, with 4 bases between. CDR1 is SNHLY, CDR2 FYNNEI, per germline.

This clonotype was seen only a few times. J is TRBJ1-1 and V is TRBV28; D gene ambiguous. Germline lookup yields CDR1 MDHEN and CDR2 SYDVKM. This CDR3 has 16 amino acids. The ends were cut back, 4 bases at V and 4 bases at J, with 19 bases in the middle. The CDR3 sequence is CASSSPIPVDATEAFF. In DNA, the CDR3 is TGTGCCAGCAGTTCCCCCATACCGGTCGACGCCACTGAAGCTTTCTTT. Together with reference TRBV28 and TRBJ1-1, the CDR3 gives the full variable domain: DVKVTQSSRYLVKRTGEKVFLECVQDMDHENMFWYRQDPGLGLRLIYFSYDVKMKEKGDIPEGYSVSREKKERFSLILESASTNQTSMYLCASSSPIPVDATEAFFGQGTRLTVV.

The rearrangement joins TRBV6-2 or TRBV6-3 to TRBJ1-1; D not resolved. The CDR3 spans 13 residues. CDR1 is MNHEY and CDR2 is SVGEGT in the germline V gene. The V end lost 5 bases, the J end lost 1 base, and 8 bases lay between the germline ends. CDR3 loop: CASSEAQNTEAFF. The CDR3 DNA follows: TGTGCCAGCAGTGAAGCTCAGAACACTGAAGCTTTCTTT.

The chain carries TRBV5-8 and TRBJ1-5; 11 bases match TRBD1. V trimming: 4 bases; J trimming: 6 bases; junction bases outside the gene matches: 6. The CDR3 covers 15 residues. From germline, CDR1 is SGHTS and CDR2 YDEGEE. The CDR3 DNA reads TGTGCCAGCAGCCAAAGGACAGGGGGCGGTCAGCCCCAGCATTTT. This codes for CASSQRTGGGQPQHF.

Points on this clonotype: This could be a read error, since a much larger clone is one nucleotide away. The V gene is TRBV10-3, the J gene TRBJ1-2; D is uncertain. The CDR3 totals 14 residues. V was cut by 0 bases and J by 6 bases, with 11 bases left in between. Germline lookup yields CDR1 ENHRY and CDR2 SYGVKD. CDR3 protein: CAISESREVDGYTF. CDR3 nucleotide sequence: TGTGCCATCAGTGAGTCGAGGGAGGTGGATGGCTACACCTTC.

This clonotype was seen a handful of times. The V and J genes are TRBV5-1 and TRBJ1-4; the D gene is possibly TRBD1 (6 bases). V was pared by 2 bases and J by 7 bases, with 12 bases between. The CDR3 has 14 amino acids. The germline V gene encodes CDR1 SGHRS and CDR2 YFSETQ. For the CDR3, the DNA is TGCGCCAGCAGCTTAACAACAGGGTTTGAAAAACTGTTTTTT. Translation: CASSLTTGFEKLFF.

The V and J genes are TRBV10-2 and TRBJ1-6; D unclear. Per germline, CDR1 WSHSY and CDR2 SAAADI. The CDR3 runs to 17 residues. V was shortened by 4 bases and J by 7 bases, with 20 bases between the two germline ends. The CDR3 DNA reads as TGCGCCAGCAGTGTCAGGCCAAGTGCAGTGAACAATTCACCCCTCCACTTT. It encodes CASSVRPSAVNNSPLHF.

The chain links TRBV10-3 to TRBJ2-7; no definite D call. The V gene lost 8 bases and the J gene lost 0 bases, with 11 bases spanning the gap. CDR3 length: 13 amino acids. Germline assignment: CDR1 ENHRY and CDR2 SYGVKD. The CDR3 reads CAIASEGSYEQYF. Written as DNA, the CDR3 is TGTGCCATCGCAAGCGAAGGCTCCTACGAGCAGTACTTC.